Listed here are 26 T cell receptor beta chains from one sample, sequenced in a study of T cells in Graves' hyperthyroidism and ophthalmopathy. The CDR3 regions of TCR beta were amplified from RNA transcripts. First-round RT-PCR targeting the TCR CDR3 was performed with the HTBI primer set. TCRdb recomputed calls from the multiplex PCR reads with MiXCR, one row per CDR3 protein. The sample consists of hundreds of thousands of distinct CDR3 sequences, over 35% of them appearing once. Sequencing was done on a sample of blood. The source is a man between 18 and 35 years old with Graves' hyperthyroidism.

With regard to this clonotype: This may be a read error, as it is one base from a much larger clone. The CDR3 sequence: CASSLLEGGGYTF. Written as DNA, the CDR3 is TGTGCCAGCAGCTTGCTTGAGGGGGGGGGCTACACCTTC. The V and J genes are TRBV7-2 and TRBJ1-2, with D tentatively TRBD1 (6 bases). V was pared by 3 bases and J by 8 bases, with 13 bases between. Germline CDR1 is SGHTA and CDR2 is FQGNSA. This CDR3 has 13 residues.

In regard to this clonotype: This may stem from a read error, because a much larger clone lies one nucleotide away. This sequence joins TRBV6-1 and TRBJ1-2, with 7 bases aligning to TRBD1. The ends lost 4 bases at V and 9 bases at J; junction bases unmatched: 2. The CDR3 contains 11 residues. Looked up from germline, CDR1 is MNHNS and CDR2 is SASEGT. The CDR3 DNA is TGTGCCAGCAGTGTAGGGGGCCGCTACACCTTC. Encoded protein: CASSVGGRYTF.

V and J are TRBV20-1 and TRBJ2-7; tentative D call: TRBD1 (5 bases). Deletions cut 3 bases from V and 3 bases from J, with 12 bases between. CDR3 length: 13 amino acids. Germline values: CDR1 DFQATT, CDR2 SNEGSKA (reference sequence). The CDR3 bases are TGCAGTGCTAGGTGGGGCAGGGACTACGAGCAGTACTTC. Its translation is CSARWGRDYEQYF.

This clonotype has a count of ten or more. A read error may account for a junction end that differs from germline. CDR3: CASTLGNGKLFF. The CDR3 DNA reads as TGTGCCAGCACCCTGGGGAATGGAAAACTGTTTTTT. V is TRBV12-3 or TRBV12-4 and J is TRBJ1-4, with D unclear. The CDR3 is made up of 12 amino acids.

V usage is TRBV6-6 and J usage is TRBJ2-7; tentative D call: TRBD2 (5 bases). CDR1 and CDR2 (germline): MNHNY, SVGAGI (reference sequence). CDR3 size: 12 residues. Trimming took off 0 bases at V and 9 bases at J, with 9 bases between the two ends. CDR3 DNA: TGTGCCAGCAGTTACTCGAGGGATGTGCAGTACTTC. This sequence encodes CASSYSRDVQYF.

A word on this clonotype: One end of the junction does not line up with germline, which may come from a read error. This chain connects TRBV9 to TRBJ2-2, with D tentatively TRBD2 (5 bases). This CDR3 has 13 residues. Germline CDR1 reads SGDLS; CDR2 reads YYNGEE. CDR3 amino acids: CASSVLGTGKLFF. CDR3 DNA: TGTGCCAGCAGCGTCTTAGGCACCGGGAAGCTGTTTTTT.

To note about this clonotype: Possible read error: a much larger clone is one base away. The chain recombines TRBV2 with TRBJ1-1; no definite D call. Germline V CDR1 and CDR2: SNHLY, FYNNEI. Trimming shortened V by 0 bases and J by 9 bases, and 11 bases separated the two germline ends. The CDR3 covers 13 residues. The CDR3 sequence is CASSEAGPFQAFF. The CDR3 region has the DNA TGTGCCAGCAGTGAAGCAGGCCCATTTCAAGCTTTCTTT.

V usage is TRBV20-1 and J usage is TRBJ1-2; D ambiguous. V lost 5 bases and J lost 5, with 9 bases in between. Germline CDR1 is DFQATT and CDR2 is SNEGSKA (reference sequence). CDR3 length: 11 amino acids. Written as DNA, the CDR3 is TGCAGTGCTCTACCTCCTTATGGCTACACCTTC. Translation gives CSALPPYGYTF.

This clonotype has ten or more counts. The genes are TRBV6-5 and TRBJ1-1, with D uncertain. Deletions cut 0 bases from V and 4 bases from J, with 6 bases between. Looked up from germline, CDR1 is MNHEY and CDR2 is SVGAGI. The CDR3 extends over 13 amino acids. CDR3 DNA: TGTGCCAGCAGTTACTCGGTGGGCACTGAAGCTTTCTTT. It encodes CASSYSVGTEAFF.

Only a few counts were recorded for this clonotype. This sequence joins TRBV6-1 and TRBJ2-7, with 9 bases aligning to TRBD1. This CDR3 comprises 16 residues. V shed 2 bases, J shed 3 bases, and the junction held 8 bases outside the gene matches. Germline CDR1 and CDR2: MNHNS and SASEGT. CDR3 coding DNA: TGTGCCAGCAGTGAAACAGGGACAGGGCCTTTCTACGAGCAGTACTTC. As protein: CASSETGTGPFYEQYF.

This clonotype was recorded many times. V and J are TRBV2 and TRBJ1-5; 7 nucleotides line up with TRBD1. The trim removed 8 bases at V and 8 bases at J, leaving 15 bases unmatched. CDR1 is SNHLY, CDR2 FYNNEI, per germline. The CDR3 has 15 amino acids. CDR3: CASQDRSGKSKPQHF. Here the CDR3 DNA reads TGTGCCAGCCAGGACAGGTCTGGAAAAAGTAAGCCCCAGCATTTT.

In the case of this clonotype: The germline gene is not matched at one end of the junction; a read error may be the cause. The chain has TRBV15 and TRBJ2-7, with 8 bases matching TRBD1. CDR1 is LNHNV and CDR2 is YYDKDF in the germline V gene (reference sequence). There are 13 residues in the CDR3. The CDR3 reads CATRTGIKGEQYF. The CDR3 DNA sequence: TGTGCTACCAGGACAGGGATTAAAGGCGAGCAGTACTTC.

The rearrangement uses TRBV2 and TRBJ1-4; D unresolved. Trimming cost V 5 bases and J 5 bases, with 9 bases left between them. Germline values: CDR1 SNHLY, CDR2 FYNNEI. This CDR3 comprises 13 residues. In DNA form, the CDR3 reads TGTGCCAGCAGTCTTACAAGGAATGAAAAACTGTTTTTT. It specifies CASSLTRNEKLFF.

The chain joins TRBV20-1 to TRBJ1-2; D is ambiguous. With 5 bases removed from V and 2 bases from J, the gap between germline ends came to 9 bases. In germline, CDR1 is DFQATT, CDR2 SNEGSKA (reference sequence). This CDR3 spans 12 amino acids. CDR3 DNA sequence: TGCAGTGCTCCGACGGCAAACTATGGCTACACCTTC. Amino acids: CSAPTANYGYTF.

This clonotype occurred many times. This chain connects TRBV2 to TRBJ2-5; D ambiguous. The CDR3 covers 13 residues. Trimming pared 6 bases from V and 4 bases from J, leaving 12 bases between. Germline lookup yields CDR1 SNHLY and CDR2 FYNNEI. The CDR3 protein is CASRRVLGETQYF. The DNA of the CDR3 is TGTGCCAGCAGACGGGTGTTGGGAGAGACCCAGTACTTC.

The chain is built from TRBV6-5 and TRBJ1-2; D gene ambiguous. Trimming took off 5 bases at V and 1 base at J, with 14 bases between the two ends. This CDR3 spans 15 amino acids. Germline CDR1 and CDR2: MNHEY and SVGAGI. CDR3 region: CASSEVGRSNYGYTF. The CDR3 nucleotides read TGTGCCAGCAGTGAAGTCGGCAGAAGTAACTATGGCTACACCTTC.

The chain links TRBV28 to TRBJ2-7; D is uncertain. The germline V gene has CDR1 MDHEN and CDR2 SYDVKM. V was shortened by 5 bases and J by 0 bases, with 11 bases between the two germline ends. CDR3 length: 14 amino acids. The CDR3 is CASSLPDISYEQYF. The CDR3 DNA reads TGTGCCAGCAGTCTCCCAGATATCTCCTACGAGCAGTACTTC.

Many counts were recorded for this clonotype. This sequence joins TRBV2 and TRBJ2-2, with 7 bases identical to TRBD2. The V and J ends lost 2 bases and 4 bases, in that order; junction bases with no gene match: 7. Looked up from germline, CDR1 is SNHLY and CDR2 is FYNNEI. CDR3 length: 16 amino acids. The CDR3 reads CASSEIGLAGTGELFF. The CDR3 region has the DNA TGTGCCAGCAGTGAAATCGGTTTAGCGGGCACCGGGGAGCTGTTTTTT.

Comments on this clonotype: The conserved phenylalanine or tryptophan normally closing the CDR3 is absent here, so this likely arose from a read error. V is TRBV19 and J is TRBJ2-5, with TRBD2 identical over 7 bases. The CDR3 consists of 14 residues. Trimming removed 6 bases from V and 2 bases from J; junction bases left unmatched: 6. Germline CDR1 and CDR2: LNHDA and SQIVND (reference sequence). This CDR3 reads CASSMAGVQETQYY. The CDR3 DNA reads TGTGCCAGTAGCATGGCGGGGGTTCAAGAGACCCAGTACTAC.

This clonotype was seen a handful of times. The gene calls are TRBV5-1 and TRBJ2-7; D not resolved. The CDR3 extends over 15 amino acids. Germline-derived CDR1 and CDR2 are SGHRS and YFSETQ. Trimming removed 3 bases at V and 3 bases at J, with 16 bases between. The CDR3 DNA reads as TGCGCCAGCAGCTCACAAGGCGAAGGCGGCTACGAGCAGTACTTC. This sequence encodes CASSSQGEGGYEQYF.

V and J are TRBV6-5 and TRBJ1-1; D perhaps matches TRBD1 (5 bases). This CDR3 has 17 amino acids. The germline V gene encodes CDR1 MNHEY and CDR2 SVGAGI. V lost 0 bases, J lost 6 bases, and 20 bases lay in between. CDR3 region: CASSYSIIGVAGSEAFF. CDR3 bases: TGTGCCAGCAGTTACTCGATTATAGGGGTGGCAGGATCTGAAGCTTTCTTT.

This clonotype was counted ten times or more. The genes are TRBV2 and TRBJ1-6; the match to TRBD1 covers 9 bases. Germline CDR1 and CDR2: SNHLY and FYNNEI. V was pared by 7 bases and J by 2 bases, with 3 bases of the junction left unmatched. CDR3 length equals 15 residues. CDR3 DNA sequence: TGTGCCAGCAACAGACAGGGGGCCTATAATTCACCCCTCCACTTT. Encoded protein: CASNRQGAYNSPLHF.

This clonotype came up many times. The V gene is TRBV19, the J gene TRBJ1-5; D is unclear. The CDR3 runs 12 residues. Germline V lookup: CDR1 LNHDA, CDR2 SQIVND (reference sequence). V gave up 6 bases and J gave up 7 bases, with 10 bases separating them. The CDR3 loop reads CASRDLTQPQHF. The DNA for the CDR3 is TGTGCCAGTAGGGACCTTACCCAGCCCCAGCATTTT.

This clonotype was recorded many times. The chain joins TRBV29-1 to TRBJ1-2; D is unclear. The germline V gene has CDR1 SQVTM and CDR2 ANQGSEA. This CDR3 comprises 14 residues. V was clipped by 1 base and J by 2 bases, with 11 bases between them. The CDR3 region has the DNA TGCAGCGTTGAAGCAGAGCCTACAAACTATGGCTACACCTTC. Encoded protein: CSVEAEPTNYGYTF.

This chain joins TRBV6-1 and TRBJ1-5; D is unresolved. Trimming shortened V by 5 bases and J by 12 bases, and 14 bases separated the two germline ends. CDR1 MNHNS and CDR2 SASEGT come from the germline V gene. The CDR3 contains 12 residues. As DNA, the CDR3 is TGTGCCAGCAGTCCCCGGGCCCTTTACCAGCATTTT. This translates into CASSPRALYQHF.

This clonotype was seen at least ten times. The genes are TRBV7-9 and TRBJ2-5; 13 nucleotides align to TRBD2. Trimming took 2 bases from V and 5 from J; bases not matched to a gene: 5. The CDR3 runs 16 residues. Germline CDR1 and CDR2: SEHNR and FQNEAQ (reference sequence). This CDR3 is CASSLWTSGSGETQYF. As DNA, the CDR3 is TGTGCCAGCAGCTTATGGACTAGCGGGAGTGGTGAGACCCAGTACTTC.